This is a list of T cell receptor beta chains from one sample in a study of CD8 T cells in Susac syndrome. One entry per CDR3 protein, called by TCRdb with MiXCR from the immunoSEQ multiplex PCR reads. The sample consists of approximately 150,000 distinct CDR3 sequences, 90% to 95% of them appearing once. The sample comprised CD4+ T cells from PBMCs. The source is a human donor in good health. Both conserved end residues are part of each CDR3. A D gene is named only where the DNA matches it firmly. Clone size is not always given. Where it is, it says once, few, many or a class for expanded clones.

CDR3nt,CDR3aa,v_gene,len,j_gene,abundance,d_gene
TGTGCCAGCAGCTTAGTTGGGCAGGGAGCCCTCGGGCAGTACTTC,CASSLVGQGALGQYF,TRBV11-2,15,TRBJ2-7,NA,NA
TGTGCCACCGCCTCCCACGCCTCTGGGGCCAACGTCCTGACTTTC,CATASHASGANVLTF,TRBV24-1,15,TRBJ2-6,NA,NA
TGCGCCAGCAGCTTACAGGGGGAAACAGATACGCAGTATTTT,CASSLQGETDTQYF,TRBV5-1,14,TRBJ2-3,NA,TRBD1
TGCAGCGTTGAAGGGGACGGTGGGGGAGAGACCCAGTACTTC,CSVEGDGGGETQYF,TRBV29-1,14,TRBJ2-5,few,NA
TGTGCCATCAGTGAACCGGAAGGAGGGAAAAACATTCAGTACTTC,CAISEPEGGKNIQYF,TRBV10-3,15,TRBJ2-4,once,NA
TGTGCCAGTAGTCCCCAGAGGAATGAGCAGTTCTTC,CASSPQRNEQFF,TRBV19,12,TRBJ2-1,NA,NA
TGTGCCAGCACTCCCCTCGGGCCGTCCTACGAGCAGTACTTC,CASTPLGPSYEQYF,TRBV11-2,14,TRBJ2-7,once,NA
TGTGCCTGGAGTGTAATCGAGGGAGTGACTGGCTACACCTTC,CAWSVIEGVTGYTF,TRBV30,14,TRBJ1-2,NA,NA
TGTGCCAGCAGCCTCGACAGTAACGAGCAGTACTTC,CASSLDSNEQYF,TRBV5-4,12,TRBJ2-7,NA,NA
TGTGCCAGCAGCGTCGGGGGGCCTATGAACACTGAAGCTTTCTTT,CASSVGGPMNTEAFF,TRBV9,15,TRBJ1-1,NA,NA
TGTGCCAGCTCACGGGGACAGGGTGACCAGCCCCAGCATTTT,CASSRGQGDQPQHF,TRBV18,14,TRBJ1-5,NA,TRBD1
TGTGCCAGCAGCCGAATTCCCGGGACAGGGGGTTACACTGAAGCTTTCTTT,CASSRIPGTGGYTEAFF,TRBV5-4,17,TRBJ1-1,NA,TRBD1
TGTGCCAGCAGTTGGGGGTCCTATGGCTACACCTTC,CASSWGSYGYTF,TRBV12-3/TRBV12-4,12,TRBJ1-2,NA,NA
TGTGCCAGCCAGAGGGGCTCGTACCAAGAGACCCAGTACTTC,CASQRGSYQETQYF,TRBV3-1,14,TRBJ2-5,NA,NA
TGTGCCAGCTCACCACAGAAGAATGAGCAGTTCTTC,CASSPQKNEQFF,TRBV18,12,TRBJ2-1,NA,NA
TGCGCCAGCAGCTTGAATGACGCTAGCGGCCCCGGCGGCTTC,CASSLNDASGPGGF,TRBV5-1,14,TRBJ2-7,NA,TRBD2
TGTGCCAGCAGCCGGGACTCCAATTCAGAAGCTTTCTTT,CASSRDSNSEAFF,TRBV7-9,13,TRBJ1-1,NA,NA
TGTGCCAGTAGTATAGATCTCGGGGGGGCCGACACCGGGGAGCTGTTTTTT,CASSIDLGGADTGELFF,TRBV19,17,TRBJ2-2,few,TRBD2
TGTGCCAGCAGTGTCCTAGCGGGAGGGCCGGGCGAGCAGTACTTC,CASSVLAGGPGEQYF,TRBV28,15,TRBJ2-7,NA,TRBD2
TGCAGTGCTGTGACAGGGGGGGGCACAGATACGCAGTATTTT,CSAVTGGGTDTQYF,TRBV20-1,14,TRBJ2-3,NA,TRBD1
TGCGCCAGCAGCCCGGCTACGAGGGTGGGTGGGGCCAACGTCCTGACTTTC,CASSPATRVGGANVLTF,TRBV4-1,17,TRBJ2-6,NA,NA
TGTGCCAGCAGCTTAGGCAGGGGGAAGGATTCACCCCTCCACTTT,CASSLGRGKDSPLHF,TRBV7-9,15,TRBJ1-6,NA,TRBD1
TGTGCCAGCAGCTTAAGGGGGGCAGGGAACACTGAAGCTTTCTTT,CASSLRGAGNTEAFF,TRBV7-6,15,TRBJ1-1,NA,NA
TGTGCCAGCAGTGCACGTCGTTTAGGGGGCCGAGGCACTGAAGCTTTCTTT,CASSARRLGGRGTEAFF,TRBV6-1,17,TRBJ1-1,NA,TRBD1
TGTGCCAGCAGCCAACTGACAAGCAATCAGCCCCAGCATTTT,CASSQLTSNQPQHF,TRBV3-1,14,TRBJ1-5,NA,NA
TGTGCCAGCAGCCCCCTGGGTGTCGATTACGAGCAGTACTTC,CASSPLGVDYEQYF,TRBV4-2,14,TRBJ2-7,NA,NA
TGTGCCAGCAGCCCGGGACTAGCGGGAAACACCGGGGAGCTGTTTTTT,CASSPGLAGNTGELFF,TRBV28,16,TRBJ2-2,NA,TRBD2
TGTGCCATCAGGGAACCGGGACTAGCGGGGGACAATGAGCAGTTCTTC,CAIREPGLAGDNEQFF,TRBV10-3,16,TRBJ2-1,NA,TRBD2
TGTGCCTGGAGGGGCAAACAGGGAGATACGCAGTATTTT,CAWRGKQGDTQYF,TRBV30,13,TRBJ2-3,NA,NA
TGTGCCAGCAGTTTATTGGCTAGCGGGGGGTACAATGAGCAGTTCTTC,CASSLLASGGYNEQFF,TRBV28,16,TRBJ2-1,NA,TRBD2
TGCAGTGGAGAGGACCAGCGGGGGGGCAGCTACGAGCAGTACTTC,CSGEDQRGGSYEQYF,TRBV20-1,15,TRBJ2-7,NA,TRBD2
TGTGCCAGCTCACCGTACAGGCATGAGCAGTTCTTC,CASSPYRHEQFF,TRBV18,12,TRBJ2-1,NA,NA
TGTGCCAGCTCACCAGTCCCGGGCCATGAGCAGTTCTTC,CASSPVPGHEQFF,TRBV18,13,TRBJ2-1,NA,NA
TGTGCCAGCAGCTTACCGACCGGGCGCTATAATTCACCCCTCCACTTT,CASSLPTGRYNSPLHF,TRBV7-2,16,TRBJ1-6,NA,NA
TGTGCCAGCAGCCAAGCCTCGGGGAGTGGCTTGGGGTACACCTTC,CASSQASGSGLGYTF,TRBV14,15,TRBJ1-2,NA,NA
TGTGCCAGCTCACAGGACTCTGGAAACACCATATATTTT,CASSQDSGNTIYF,TRBV3-1,13,TRBJ1-3,NA,NA